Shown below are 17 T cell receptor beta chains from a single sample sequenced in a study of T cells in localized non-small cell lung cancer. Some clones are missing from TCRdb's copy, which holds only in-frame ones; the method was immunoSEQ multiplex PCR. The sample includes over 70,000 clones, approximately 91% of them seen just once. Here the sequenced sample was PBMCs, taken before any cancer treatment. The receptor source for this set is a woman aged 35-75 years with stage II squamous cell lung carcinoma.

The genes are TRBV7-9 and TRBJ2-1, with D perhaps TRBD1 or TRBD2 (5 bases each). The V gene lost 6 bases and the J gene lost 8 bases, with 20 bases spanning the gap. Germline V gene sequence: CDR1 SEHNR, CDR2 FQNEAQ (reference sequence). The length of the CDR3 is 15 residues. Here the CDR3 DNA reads TGTGCCAGCAGACCGAGTTCAGGGCCAGCGGATGAGCAGTTCTTC. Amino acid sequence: CASRPSSGPADEQFF.

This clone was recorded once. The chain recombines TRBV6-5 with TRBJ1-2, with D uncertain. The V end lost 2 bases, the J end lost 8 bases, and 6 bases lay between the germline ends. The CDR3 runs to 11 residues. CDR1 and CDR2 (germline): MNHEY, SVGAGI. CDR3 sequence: CASSYALGYTF. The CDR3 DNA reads TGTGCCAGCAGTTACGCCTTGGGCTACACCTTC.

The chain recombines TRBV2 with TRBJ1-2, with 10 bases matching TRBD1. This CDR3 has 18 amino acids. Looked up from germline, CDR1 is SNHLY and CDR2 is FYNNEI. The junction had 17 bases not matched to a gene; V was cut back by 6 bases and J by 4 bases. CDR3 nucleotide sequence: TGTGCCAGCAGGGGAACCGGGACAGGGGTTCGTGAGGTCTATGGCTACACCTTC. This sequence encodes CASRGTGTGVREVYGYTF.

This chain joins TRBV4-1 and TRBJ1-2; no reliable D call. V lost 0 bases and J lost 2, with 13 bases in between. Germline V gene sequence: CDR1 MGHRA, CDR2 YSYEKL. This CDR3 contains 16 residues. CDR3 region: CASSQELASLNYGYTF. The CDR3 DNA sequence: TGCGCCAGCAGCCAAGAATTGGCCAGCTTAAACTATGGCTACACCTTC.

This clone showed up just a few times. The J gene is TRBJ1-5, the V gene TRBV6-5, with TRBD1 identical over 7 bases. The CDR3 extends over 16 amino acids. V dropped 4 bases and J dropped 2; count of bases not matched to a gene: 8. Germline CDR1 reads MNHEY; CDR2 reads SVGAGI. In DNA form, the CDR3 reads TGTGCCAGCAGTTCTAGACAGGGAATGGGCAATCAGCCCCAGCATTTT. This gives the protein CASSSRQGMGNQPQHF.

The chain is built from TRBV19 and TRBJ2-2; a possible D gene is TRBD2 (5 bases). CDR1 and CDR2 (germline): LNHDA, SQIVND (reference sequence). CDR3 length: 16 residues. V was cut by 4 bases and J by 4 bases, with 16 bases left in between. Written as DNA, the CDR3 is TGTGCCAGTAGTAGCCGCCGGGTACGGGGCACCGGGGAGCTGTTTTTT. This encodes CASSSRRVRGTGELFF.

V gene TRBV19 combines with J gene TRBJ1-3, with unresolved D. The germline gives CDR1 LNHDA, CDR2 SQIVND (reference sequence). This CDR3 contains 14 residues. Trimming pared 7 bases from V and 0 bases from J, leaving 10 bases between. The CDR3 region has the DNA TGTGCCAGTACTCCCGAGGTCTCTGGAAACACCATATATTTT. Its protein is CASTPEVSGNTIYF.

This CDR3 is CASSISGGAYETQYF. CDR3 DNA: TGTGCCAGTAGTATTAGCGGGGGGGCATATGAGACCCAGTACTTC. This chain joins TRBV19 and TRBJ2-5; 11 bases line up with TRBD2. The ends lost 3 bases at V and 5 bases at J; junction bases unmatched: 5. The CDR3 consists of 15 residues. The germline V gene encodes CDR1 LNHDA and CDR2 SQIVND (reference sequence).

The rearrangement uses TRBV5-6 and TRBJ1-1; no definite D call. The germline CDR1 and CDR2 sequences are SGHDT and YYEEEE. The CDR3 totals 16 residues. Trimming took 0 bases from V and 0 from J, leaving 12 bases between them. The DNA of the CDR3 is TGTGCCAGCAGCTTGGGGGGTACTACAGTGAACACTGAAGCTTTCTTT. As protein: CASSLGGTTVNTEAFF.

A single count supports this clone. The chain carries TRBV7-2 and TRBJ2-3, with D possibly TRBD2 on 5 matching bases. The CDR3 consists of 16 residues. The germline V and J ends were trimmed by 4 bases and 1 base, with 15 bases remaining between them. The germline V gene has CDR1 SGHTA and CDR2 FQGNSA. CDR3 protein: CASSSRASFRTDTQYF. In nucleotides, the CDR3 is TGTGCCAGCAGCTCTCGGGCTAGCTTTCGCACAGATACGCAGTATTTT.

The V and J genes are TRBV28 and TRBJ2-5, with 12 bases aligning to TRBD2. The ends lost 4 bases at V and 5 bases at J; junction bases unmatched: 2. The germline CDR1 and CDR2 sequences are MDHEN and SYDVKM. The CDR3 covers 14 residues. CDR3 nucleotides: TGTGCCAGCAGTTCTAGCGGGGGGGAGGAGACCCAGTACTTC. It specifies CASSSSGGEETQYF.

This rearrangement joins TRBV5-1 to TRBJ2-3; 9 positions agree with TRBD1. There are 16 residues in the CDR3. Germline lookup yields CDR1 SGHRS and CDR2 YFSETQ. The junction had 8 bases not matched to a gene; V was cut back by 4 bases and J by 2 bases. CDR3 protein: CASSQSDRGHTDTQYF. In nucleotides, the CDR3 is TGCGCCAGCAGCCAGTCGGACAGGGGACACACAGATACGCAGTATTTT.

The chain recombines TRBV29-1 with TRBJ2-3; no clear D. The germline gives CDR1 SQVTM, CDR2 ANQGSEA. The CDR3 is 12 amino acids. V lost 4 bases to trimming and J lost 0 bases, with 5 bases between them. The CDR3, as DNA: TGCAGCGTTGTCGGGAGCACAGATACGCAGTATTTT. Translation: CSVVGSTDTQYF.

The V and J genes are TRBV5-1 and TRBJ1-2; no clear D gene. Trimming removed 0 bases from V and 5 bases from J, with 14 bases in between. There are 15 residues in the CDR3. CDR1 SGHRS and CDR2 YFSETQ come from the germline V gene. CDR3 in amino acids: CASSLDDIPRYGYTF. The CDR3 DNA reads TGCGCCAGCAGCTTGGATGACATCCCGAGGTATGGCTACACCTTC. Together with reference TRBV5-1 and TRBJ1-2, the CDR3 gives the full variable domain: KAGVTQTPRYLIKTRGQQVTLSCSPISGHRSVSWYQQTPGQGLQFLFEYFSETQRNKGNFPGRFSGRQFSNSRSEMNVSTLELGDSALYLCASSLDDIPRYGYTFGSGTRLTVV.

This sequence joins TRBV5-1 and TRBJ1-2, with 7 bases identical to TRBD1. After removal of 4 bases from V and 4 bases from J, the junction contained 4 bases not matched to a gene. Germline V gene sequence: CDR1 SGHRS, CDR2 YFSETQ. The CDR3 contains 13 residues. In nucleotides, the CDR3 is TGCGCCAGCAGCGACAGGGTCGGCTATGGCTACACCTTC. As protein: CASSDRVGYGYTF.

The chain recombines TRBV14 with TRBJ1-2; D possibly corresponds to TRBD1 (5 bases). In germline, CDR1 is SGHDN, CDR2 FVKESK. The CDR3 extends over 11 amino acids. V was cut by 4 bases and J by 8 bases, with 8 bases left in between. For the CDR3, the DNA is TGTGCCAGCAGCCCTGGGGCCGGCTACACCTTC. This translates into CASSPGAGYTF.

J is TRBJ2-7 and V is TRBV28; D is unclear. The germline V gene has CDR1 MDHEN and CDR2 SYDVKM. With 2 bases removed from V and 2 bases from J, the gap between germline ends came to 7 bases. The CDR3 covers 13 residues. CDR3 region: CASSLQAPYEQYF. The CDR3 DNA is TGTGCCAGCAGTTTACAGGCCCCCTACGAGCAGTACTTC. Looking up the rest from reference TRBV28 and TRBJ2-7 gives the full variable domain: DVKVTQSSRYLVKRTGEKVFLECVQDMDHENMFWYRQDPGLGLRLIYFSYDVKMKEKGDIPEGYSVSREKKERFSLILESASTNQTSMYLCASSLQAPYEQYFGPGTRLTVT.